A selection of T cell receptor beta chains follows, all from one sample in a study of blood T cell repertoires in COVID-19. Measured with immunoSEQ multiplex PCR; TCRdb has only the in-frame clones, and not every one. The table includes fewer than 250,000 clones, 83% detected once. Sequences were obtained from peripheral blood. Receptors originate from a human donor in a cohort sampled during active COVID-19. The CDR3 runs from the conserved cysteine through the conserved F or W. Each record gives: V gene, D gene, J gene, clone size, CDR3 protein, CDR3 DNA. D genes are given only for firm matches. Where a row states a size, it is once, few, many or the class of an expanded clone; other rows omit it.

>TRBV6-2/TRBV6-3|TRBD2|TRBJ2-5|once
CASSRGRLAGYQETQYF
TGTGCCAGCAGTCGGGGTCGGCTAGCGGGGTACCAAGAGACCCAGTACTTC
>TRBV7-6|NA|TRBJ2-5|NA
CASSYTVAQETQYF
TGTGCCAGCAGCTATACTGTCGCTCAAGAGACCCAGTACTTC
>TRBV18|TRBD2|TRBJ2-5|NA
CASSPSSAGGRETQYF
TGTGCCAGCTCACCATCTTCTGCGGGGGGGCGCGAGACCCAGTACTTC
>TRBV27|TRBD1|TRBJ2-7|NA
CASSSLGTGHYEQYF
TGTGCCAGCAGTTCCCTCGGGACAGGACACTACGAGCAGTACTTC
>TRBV7-2|TRBD1|TRBJ2-7|NA
CASSDRTGSYEQYF
TGTGCCAGCAGCGACCGGACAGGGTCCTACGAGCAGTACTTC
>TRBV4-1|NA|TRBJ1-1|NA
CASSLTSQTEAFF
TGCGCCAGCAGCCTGACTAGTCAGACTGAAGCTTTCTTT
>TRBV6-5|TRBD1|TRBJ1-2|NA
CASSYSMDRGYGYTF
TGTGCCAGCAGTTACTCCATGGACAGGGGATATGGCTACACCTTC
>TRBV27|TRBD2|TRBJ2-1|NA
CASRGWASGGHYNEQFF
TGTGCCAGCAGAGGGTGGGCTAGCGGAGGACACTACAATGAGCAGTTCTTC
>TRBV11-2|TRBD1|TRBJ1-1|NA
CASSPQGVTEAFF
TGTGCCAGCAGCCCCCAGGGGGTCACTGAAGCTTTCTTT
>TRBV30|NA|TRBJ2-3|NA
CAWLRRGTDTQYF
TGTGCCTGGCTACGGCGGGGCACAGATACGCAGTATTTT
>TRBV7-8|NA|TRBJ1-2|few
CASSSQRSLVYGYTF
TGTGCCAGCAGCTCACAAAGGAGCCTCGTCTATGGCTACACCTTC
>TRBV5-5|NA|TRBJ1-3|NA
CASSAGAGGNTIYF
TGTGCCAGCAGCGCGGGGGCGGGAGGAAACACCATATATTTT
>TRBV27|TRBD2|TRBJ2-3|NA
CATGTSGRAFTDTQYF
TGTGCGACCGGGACTAGCGGGAGGGCCTTTACCGATACGCAGTATTTT
>TRBV5-8|NA|TRBJ2-5|NA
CASSPIGGETQYF
TGTGCCAGCAGCCCAATCGGAGGGGAGACCCAGTACTTC
>TRBV5-1|TRBD1|TRBJ2-7|NA
CASTPGQGPYEQYF
TGCGCCAGCACACCGGGACAGGGGCCCTACGAGCAGTACTTC
>TRBV14|TRBD2|TRBJ2-5|NA
CASSQDPGGGPETQYF
TGTGCCAGCAGCCAAGATCCCGGGGGAGGGCCGGAGACCCAGTACTTC
>TRBV7-6|NA|TRBJ1-1|NA
CASKLTRDTEAFF
TGTGCCAGCAAACTTACTAGGGACACTGAAGCTTTCTTT
>TRBV5-1|NA|TRBJ1-1|NA
CASSLGQTNTEAFF
TGCGCCAGCAGCTTGGGACAGACGAACACTGAAGCTTTCTTT
>TRBV28|NA|TRBJ1-5|NA
CASSLLAGIGNQPQHF
TGTGCCAGCAGTTTATTAGCAGGGATAGGCAATCAGCCCCAGCATTTT
>TRBV18|TRBD1|TRBJ1-2|NA
CASSLRQGAEYGYTF
TGTGCCAGCTCACTTAGACAGGGGGCTGAATATGGCTACACCTTC
>TRBV4-1|TRBD2|TRBJ2-1|NA
CASSQDPGTSTYNEQFF
TGCGCCAGCAGCCAAGATCCCGGGACTAGTACCTACAATGAGCAGTTCTTC
>TRBV7-9|NA|TRBJ2-1|NA
CASSLGRGSDEQFF
TGTGCCAGCAGCTTAGGGCGAGGTTCGGATGAGCAGTTCTTC
>TRBV24-1|TRBD2|TRBJ2-1|once
CATSDITSGISNEQFF
TGTGCCACCAGTGACATTACTAGCGGGATATCCAATGAGCAGTTCTTC
>TRBV4-2|NA|TRBJ1-1|NA
CASSQAAGVNTEAFF
TGTGCCAGCAGCCAAGCTGCAGGTGTGAACACTGAAGCTTTCTTT